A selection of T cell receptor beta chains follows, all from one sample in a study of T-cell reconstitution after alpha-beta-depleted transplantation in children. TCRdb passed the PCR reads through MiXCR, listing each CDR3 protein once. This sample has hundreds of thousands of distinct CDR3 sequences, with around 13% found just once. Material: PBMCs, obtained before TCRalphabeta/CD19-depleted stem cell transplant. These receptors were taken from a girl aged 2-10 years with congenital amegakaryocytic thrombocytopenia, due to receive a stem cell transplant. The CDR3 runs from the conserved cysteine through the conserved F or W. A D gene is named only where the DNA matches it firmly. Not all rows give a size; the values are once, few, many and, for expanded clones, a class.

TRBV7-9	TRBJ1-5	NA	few	CASSLQGSGQPQHF	TGTGCCAGCAGCTTACAGGGGAGTGGGCAGCCCCAGCATTTT
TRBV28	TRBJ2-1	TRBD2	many	CASSLSGRGEQFF	TGTGCCAGCAGCCTCAGCGGGAGGGGTGAGCAGTTCTTC
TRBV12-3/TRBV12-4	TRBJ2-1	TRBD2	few	CASSPGGSVLGEYNEQFF	TGTGCCAGCAGCCCCGGGGGGTCGGTTCTCGGGGAGTACAATGAGCAGTTCTTC
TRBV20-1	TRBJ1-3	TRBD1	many	CSATDFGQEDIHSGNTIYF	TGCAGTGCTACAGATTTTGGACAGGAGGACATTCACTCTGGAAACACCATATATTTT
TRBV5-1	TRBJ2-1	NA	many	CASSLAGHRSSYNEQFF	TGCGCCAGCAGCCTTGCGGGACACCGGAGCTCCTACAATGAGCAGTTCTTC
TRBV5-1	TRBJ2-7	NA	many	CASSSRDTTYEQYF	TGCGCCAGCAGTTCCCGGGACACCACCTACGAGCAGTACTTC
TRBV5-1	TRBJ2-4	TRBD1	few	CASSLGDRGQRNIQYF	TGCGCCAGCAGCTTGGGGGACAGGGGGCAAAGAAACATTCAGTACTTC
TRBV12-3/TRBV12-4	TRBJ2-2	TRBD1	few	CASRTGSTGELFF	TGTGCCAGCAGGACAGGGTCCACCGGGGAGCTGTTTTTT
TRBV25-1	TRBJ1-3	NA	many	CASSTTSSSGNTIYF	TGTGCCAGCAGTACGACTTCGAGCTCTGGAAACACCATATATTTT
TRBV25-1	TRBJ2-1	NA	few	CASSDPGYINEQFF	TGTGCCAGCAGTGACCCGGGATATATAAATGAGCAGTTCTTC
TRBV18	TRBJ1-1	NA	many	CASSPGANTEAFF	TGTGCCAGCTCACCAGGAGCCAACACTGAAGCTTTCTTT
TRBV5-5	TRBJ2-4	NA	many	CASSSPRWGKNIQYF	TGTGCCAGCAGCTCTCCAAGGTGGGGCAAAAACATTCAGTACTTC
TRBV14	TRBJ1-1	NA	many	CASSQDPSGTEAFF	TGTGCCAGCAGCCAAGACCCATCGGGGACTGAAGCTTTCTTT
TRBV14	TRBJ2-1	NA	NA	CASSQWSSTYNEQFF	TGTGCCAGCAGCCAATGGTCCAGTACCTACAATGAGCAGTTCTTC
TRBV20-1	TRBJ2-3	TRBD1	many	CSAGSPGQGPDTQYF	TGCAGTGCCGGTTCCCCGGGACAGGGCCCAGATACGCAGTATTTT
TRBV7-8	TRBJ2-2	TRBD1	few	CASSLVQGWNTGELFF	TGTGCCAGCAGCTTAGTACAGGGGTGGAACACCGGGGAGCTGTTTTTT
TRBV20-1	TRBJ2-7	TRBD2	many	CSASGGSSYEQYF	TGCAGTGCCTCGGGGGGGAGTTCCTACGAGCAGTACTTC